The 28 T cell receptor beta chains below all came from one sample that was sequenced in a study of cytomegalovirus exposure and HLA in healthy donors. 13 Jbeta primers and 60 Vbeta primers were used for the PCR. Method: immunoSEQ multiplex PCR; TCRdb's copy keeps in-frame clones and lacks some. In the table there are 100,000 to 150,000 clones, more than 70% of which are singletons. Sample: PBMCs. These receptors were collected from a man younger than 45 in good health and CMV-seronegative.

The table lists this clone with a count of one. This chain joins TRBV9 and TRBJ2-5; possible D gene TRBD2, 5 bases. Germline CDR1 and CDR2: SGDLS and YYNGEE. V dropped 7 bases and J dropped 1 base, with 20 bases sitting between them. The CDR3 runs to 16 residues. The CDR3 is CASAYIPWEIQETQYF. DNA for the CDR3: TGTGCCAGCGCCTATATTCCCTGGGAGATCCAAGAGACCCAGTACTTC.

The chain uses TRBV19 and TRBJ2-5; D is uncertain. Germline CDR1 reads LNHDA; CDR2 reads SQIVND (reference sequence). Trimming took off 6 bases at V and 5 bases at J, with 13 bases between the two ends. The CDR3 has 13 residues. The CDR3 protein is CASSFGRMETQYF. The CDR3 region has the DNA TGTGCCAGTAGCTTTGGGCGTATGGAGACCCAGTACTTC.

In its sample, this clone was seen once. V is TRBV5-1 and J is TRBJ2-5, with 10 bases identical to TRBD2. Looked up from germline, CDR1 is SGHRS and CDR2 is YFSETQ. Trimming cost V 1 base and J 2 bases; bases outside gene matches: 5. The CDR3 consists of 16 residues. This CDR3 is CASSLTPTSGQETQYF. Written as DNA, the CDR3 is TGCGCCAGCAGCTTGACTCCGACTAGCGGGCAAGAGACCCAGTACTTC.

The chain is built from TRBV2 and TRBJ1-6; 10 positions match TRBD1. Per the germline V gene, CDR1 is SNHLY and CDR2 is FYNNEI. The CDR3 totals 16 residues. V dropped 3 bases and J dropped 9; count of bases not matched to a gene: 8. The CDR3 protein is CASSELGQGTGSPLHF. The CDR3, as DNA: TGTGCCAGCAGTGAGTTGGGACAGGGGACAGGTTCACCCCTCCACTTT.

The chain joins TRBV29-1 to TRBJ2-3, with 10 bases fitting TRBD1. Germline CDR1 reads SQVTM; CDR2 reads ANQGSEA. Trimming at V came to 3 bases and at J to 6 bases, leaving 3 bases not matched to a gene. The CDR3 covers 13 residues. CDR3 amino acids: CSVETGGADTQYF. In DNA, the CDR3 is TGCAGCGTTGAGACAGGGGGCGCGGATACGCAGTATTTT.

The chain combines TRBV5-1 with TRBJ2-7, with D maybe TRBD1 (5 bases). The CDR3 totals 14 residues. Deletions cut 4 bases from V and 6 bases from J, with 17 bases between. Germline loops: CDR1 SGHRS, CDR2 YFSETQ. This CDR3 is CASSRETVGIEQYF. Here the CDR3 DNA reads TGCGCCAGCAGCCGAGAGACAGTGGGAATCGAGCAGTACTTC.

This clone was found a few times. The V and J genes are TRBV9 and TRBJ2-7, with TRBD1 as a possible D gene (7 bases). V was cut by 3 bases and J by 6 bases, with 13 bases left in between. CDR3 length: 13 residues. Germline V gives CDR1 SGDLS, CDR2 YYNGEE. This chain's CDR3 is CASSAGGGLEQYF. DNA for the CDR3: TGTGCCAGCAGCGCCGGAGGGGGCCTCGAGCAGTACTTC.

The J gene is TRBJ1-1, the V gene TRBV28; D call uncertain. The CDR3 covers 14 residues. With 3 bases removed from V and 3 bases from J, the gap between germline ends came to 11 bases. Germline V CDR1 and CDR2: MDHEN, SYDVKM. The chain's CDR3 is CASSFPVWYTEAFF. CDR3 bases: TGTGCCAGCAGTTTTCCAGTCTGGTACACTGAAGCTTTCTTT.

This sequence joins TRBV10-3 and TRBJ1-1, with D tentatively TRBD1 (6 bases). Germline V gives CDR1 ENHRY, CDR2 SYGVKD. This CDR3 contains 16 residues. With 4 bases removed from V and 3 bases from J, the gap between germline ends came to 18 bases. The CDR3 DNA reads TGTGCCATCAGTGTAAGCAGGGGAAGATCGGACACTGAAGCTTTCTTT. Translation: CAISVSRGRSDTEAFF.

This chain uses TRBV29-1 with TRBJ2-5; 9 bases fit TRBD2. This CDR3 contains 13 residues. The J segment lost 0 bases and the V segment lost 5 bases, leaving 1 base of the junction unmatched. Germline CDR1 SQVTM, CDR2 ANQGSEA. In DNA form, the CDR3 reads TGCAGCGTTAGCGGGGGGTACCAAGAGACCCAGTACTTC. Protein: CSVSGGYQETQYF. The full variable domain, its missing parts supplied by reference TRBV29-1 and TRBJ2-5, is SAVISQKPSRDICQRGTSLTIQCQVDSQVTMMFWYRQQPGQSLTLIATANQGSEATYESGFVIDKFPISRPNLTFSTLTVSNMSPEDSSIYLCSVSGGYQETQYFGPGTRLLVL.

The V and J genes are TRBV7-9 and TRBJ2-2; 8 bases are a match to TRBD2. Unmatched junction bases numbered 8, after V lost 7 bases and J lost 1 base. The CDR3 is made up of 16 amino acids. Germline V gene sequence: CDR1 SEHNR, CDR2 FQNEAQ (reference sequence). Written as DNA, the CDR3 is TGTGCCAGCACTCCTCCGGGGGGGCGGAACACCGGGGAGCTGTTTTTT. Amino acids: CASTPPGGRNTGELFF.

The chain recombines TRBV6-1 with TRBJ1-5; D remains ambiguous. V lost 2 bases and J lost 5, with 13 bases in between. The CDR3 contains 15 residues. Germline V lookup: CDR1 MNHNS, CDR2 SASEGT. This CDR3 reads CASSERGNRDQPQHF. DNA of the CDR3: TGTGCCAGCAGTGAACGAGGGAACAGAGATCAGCCCCAGCATTTT.

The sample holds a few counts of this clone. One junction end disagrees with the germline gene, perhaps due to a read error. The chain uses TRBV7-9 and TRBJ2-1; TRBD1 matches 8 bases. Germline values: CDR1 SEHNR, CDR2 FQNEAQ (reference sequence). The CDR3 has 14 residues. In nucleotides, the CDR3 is TGTTCCAGCAGCTTAGTATCAGGGGGCGATGAGCAGTTCTTC. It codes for CSSSLVSGGDEQFF.

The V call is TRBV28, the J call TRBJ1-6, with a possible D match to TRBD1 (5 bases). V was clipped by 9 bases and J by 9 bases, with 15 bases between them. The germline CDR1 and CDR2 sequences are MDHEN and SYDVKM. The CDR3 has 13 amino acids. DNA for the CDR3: TGTGCCAGTCGTGGGGGGAAATCTTCACCCCTCCACTTT. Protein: CASRGGKSSPLHF.

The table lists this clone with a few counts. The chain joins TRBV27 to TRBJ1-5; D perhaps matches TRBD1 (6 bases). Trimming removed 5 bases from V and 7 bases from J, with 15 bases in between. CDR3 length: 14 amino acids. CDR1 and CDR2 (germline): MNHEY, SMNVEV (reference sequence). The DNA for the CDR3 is TGTGCCAGCAGTCTCCCAGGGGAAGGGCAGCCCCAGCATTTT. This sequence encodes CASSLPGEGQPQHF.

CDR3 in DNA: TGCGCCAGCAGCCAAAATCCTGTTAGCTCCTACGAGCAGTACTTC. It is translated as CASSQNPVSSYEQYF. The gene calls are TRBV4-3 and TRBJ2-7; D ambiguous. In germline, CDR1 is LGHNA, CDR2 YSLEER. The CDR3 consists of 15 residues. The germline V and J ends were trimmed by 2 bases and 0 bases, with 11 bases remaining between them.

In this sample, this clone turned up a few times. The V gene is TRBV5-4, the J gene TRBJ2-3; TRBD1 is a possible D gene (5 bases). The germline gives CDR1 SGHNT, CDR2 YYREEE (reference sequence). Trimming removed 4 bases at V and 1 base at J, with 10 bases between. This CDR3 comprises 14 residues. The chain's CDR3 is CASSPKTGTDTQYF. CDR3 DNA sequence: TGTGCCAGCAGCCCTAAGACAGGCACAGATACGCAGTATTTT.

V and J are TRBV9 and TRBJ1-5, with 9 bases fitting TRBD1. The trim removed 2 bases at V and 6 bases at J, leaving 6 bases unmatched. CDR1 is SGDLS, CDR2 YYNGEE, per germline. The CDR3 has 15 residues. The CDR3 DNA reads TGTGCCAGCAGCGTTACCGGACAGGGGTCTCAGCCCCAGCATTTT. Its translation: CASSVTGQGSQPQHF.

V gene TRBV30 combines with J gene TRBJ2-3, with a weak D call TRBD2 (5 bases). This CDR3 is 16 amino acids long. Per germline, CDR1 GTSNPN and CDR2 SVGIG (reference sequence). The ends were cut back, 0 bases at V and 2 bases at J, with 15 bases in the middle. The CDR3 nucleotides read TGTGCCTGGAGTGTACAACCGCGGAGGACCACAGATACGCAGTATTTT. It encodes CAWSVQPRRTTDTQYF.

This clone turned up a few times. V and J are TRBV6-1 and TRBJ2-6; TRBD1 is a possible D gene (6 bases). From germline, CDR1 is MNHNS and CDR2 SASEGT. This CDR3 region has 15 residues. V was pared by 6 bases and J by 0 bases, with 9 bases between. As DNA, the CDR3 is TGTGCCAGCAGCCTCAGGGGCTCTGGGGCCAACGTCCTGACTTTC. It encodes CASSLRGSGANVLTF.

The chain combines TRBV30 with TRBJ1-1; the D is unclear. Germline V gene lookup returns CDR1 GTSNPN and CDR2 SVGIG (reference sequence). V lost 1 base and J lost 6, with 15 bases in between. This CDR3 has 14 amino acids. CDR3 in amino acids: CAWSGTTMSPEAFF. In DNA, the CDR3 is TGTGCCTGGAGTGGGACTACCATGTCGCCTGAAGCTTTCTTT.

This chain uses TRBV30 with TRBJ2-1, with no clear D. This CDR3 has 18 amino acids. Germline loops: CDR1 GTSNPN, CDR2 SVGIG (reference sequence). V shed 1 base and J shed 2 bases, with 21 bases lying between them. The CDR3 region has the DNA TGTGCCTGGAGTGCCCCCGTTGGAGCGCCCTCGGCCTACAATGAGCAGTTCTTC. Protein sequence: CAWSAPVGAPSAYNEQFF.

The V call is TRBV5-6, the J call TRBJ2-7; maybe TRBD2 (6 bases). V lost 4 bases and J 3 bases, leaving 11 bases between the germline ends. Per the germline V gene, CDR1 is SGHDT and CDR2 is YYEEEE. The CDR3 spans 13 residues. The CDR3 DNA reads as TGTGCCAGCAGCCCGGACGGGAGCTACGAGCAGTACTTC. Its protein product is CASSPDGSYEQYF. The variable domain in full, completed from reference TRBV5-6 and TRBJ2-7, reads DAGVTQSPTHLIKTRGQQVTLRCSPKSGHDTVSWYQQALGQGPQFIFQYYEEEERQRGNFPDRFSGHQFPNYSSELNVNALLLGDSALYLCASSPDGSYEQYFGPGTRLTVT.

The CDR3 loop is CASSVADTEAFF. Written as DNA, the CDR3 is TGTGCCAGCAGCGTAGCGGACACTGAAGCTTTCTTT. This chain connects TRBV9 to TRBJ1-1; D uncertain. Germline values: CDR1 SGDLS, CDR2 YYNGEE. The CDR3 loop spans 12 amino acids. V shed 0 bases and J shed 3 bases, with 3 bases lying between them.

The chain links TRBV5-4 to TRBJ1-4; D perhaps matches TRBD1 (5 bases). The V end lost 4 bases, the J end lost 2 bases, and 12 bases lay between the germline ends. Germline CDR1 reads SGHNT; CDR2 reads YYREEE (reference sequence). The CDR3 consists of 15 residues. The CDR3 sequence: CASSLARGTNEKLFF. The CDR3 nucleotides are TGTGCCAGCAGCCTGGCTCGGGGGACTAATGAAAAACTGTTTTTT.

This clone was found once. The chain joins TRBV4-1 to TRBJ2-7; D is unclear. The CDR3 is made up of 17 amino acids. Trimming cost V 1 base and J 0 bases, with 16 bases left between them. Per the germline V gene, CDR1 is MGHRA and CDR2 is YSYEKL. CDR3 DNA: TGCGCCAGCAGCCAAGTCAGGTCTACCCGAAGCTCCTACGAGCAGTACTTC. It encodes CASSQVRSTRSSYEQYF.

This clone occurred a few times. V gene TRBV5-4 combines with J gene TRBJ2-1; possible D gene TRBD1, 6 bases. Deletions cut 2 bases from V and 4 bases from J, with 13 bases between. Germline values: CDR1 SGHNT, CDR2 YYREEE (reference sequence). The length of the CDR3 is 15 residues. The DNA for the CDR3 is TGTGCCAGCAGCTTCTTGCAGGGGCCTTACAATGAGCAGTTCTTC. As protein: CASSFLQGPYNEQFF.

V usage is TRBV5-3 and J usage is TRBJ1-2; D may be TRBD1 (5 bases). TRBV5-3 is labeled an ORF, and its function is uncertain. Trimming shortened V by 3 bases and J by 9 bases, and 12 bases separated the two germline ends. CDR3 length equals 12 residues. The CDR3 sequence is CARSWNDSRYTF. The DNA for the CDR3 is TGTGCCAGAAGCTGGAACGACAGCCGCTACACCTTC.